This is a list of T cell receptor beta chains from one sample in a study of T cells in Graves' hyperthyroidism and ophthalmopathy. TCRdb itself ran the multiplex PCR reads through MiXCR, one entry per CDR3 protein. Of around 520,000 distinct CDR3 sequences in the sample, roughly 14% were seen once. Material for sequencing was blood. The receptors come from a woman in her late teens or twenties with Graves' hyperthyroidism. Each CDR3 is given with its conserved first and last residue. The D gene is left open where the match is weak. Only part of the rows carry a size: once, few, many, or a class if the clone is expanded.

d_gene	v_gene	abundance	j_gene	CDR3aa	CDR3nt
TRBD1	TRBV28	many	TRBJ2-1	CASRGQGPHNEQFF	TGTGCCAGCAGGGGACAGGGACCACACAATGAGCAGTTCTTC
NA	TRBV5-1	many	TRBJ1-4	CASRINEGGPEKLFF	TGCGCCAGCAGGATAAACGAGGGGGGCCCTGAAAAACTGTTTTTT
TRBD2	TRBV7-3	few	TRBJ2-1	CASSLNSGAGGNYNEQFF	TGTGCCAGCAGCTTAAATTCCGGGGCGGGAGGTAACTACAATGAGCAGTTCTTC
TRBD1	TRBV30	many	TRBJ2-3	CALRQGARTDTQYF	TGTGCCTTACGCCAGGGGGCCCGCACAGATACGCAGTATTTT
NA	TRBV11-2	many	TRBJ2-5	CASRPLGLQTQYF	TGTGCCAGCAGACCGCTAGGGTTGCAGACCCAGTACTTC
NA	TRBV7-3	many	TRBJ1-2	CASSLGGGSLDGYTF	TGTGCCAGCAGCTTAGGTGGGGGGTCCCTGGATGGCTACACCTTC
NA	TRBV7-6	NA	TRBJ2-3	CASSLAPGAGTDTQYF	TGTGCCAGCAGCTTAGCCCCGGGGGCAGGCACAGATACGCAATATTTT
NA	TRBV7-2	NA	TRBJ2-7	CASSHSGKSLYEQYF	TGTGCCAGCAGCCACTCAGGGAAATCTCTCTACGAGCAGTACTTC
TRBD2	TRBV4-1	NA	TRBJ2-4	CASRPTPGLAPEGAKNIQYF	TGCGCCAGCAGACCAACGCCGGGACTAGCGCCCGAGGGGGCCAAAAACATTCAGTACTTC
NA	TRBV6-1	many	TRBJ1-1	CASSSQRNTEAFF	TGTGCCAGCAGTTCCCAACGGAACACTGAAGCTTTCTTT
NA	TRBV19	NA	TRBJ1-2	CASSTPVVTNYGYTF	TGTGCCAGTAGTACCCCTGTAGTCACTAACTATGGCTACACCTTC
TRBD1	TRBV20-1	few	TRBJ1-2	CSARPTGDLYTF	TGCAGTGCTAGACCTACAGGGGATTTATACACCTTC
TRBD2	TRBV6-1	many	TRBJ2-1	CASRIGLAGRPSYNEQFF	TGTGCCAGCAGGATCGGACTAGCGGGACGCCCCTCCTACAATGAGCAGTTCTTC
NA	TRBV3-1	NA	TRBJ2-7	CASSLHGVYEQYF	TGTGCCAGCAGCTTACATGGGGTGTACGAGCAGTACTTC
TRBD1	TRBV18	few	TRBJ1-2	CASSPRRTGTGGSGYTF	TGTGCCAGCTCACCCCGCCGGACCGGGACAGGGGGTAGTGGCTACACCTTC
NA	TRBV20-1	many	TRBJ1-4	CSARLVVEHSATNEKLFF	TGCAGTGCTAGACTGGTGGTGGAGCACTCTGCAACTAATGAAAAACTGTTTTTT
NA	TRBV6-1	many	TRBJ1-5	CASNTGRQPQHF	TGTGCCAGCAATACAGGGCGTCAGCCCCAGCATTTT